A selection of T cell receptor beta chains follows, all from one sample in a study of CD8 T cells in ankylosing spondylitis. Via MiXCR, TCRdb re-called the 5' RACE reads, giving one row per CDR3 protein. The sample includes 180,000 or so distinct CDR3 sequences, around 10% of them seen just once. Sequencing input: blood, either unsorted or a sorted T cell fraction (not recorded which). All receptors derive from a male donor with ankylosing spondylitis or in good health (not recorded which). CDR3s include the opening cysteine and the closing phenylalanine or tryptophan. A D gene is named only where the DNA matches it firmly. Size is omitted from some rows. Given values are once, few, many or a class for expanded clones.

DNA: TGCAGTGCTAGAGGGGGACTAGCGGGGGGACGAGAGACCCAGTACTTC
CDR3: CSARGGLAGGRETQYF
D: TRBD2
J: TRBJ2-5
V: TRBV20-1
size: few

DNA: TGTGCCAGCAGCACTGGACAGGGACTAATTTACGAGCAGTACTTC
CDR3: CASSTGQGLIYEQYF
D: .
J: TRBJ2-7
V: TRBV11-3
size: .

DNA: TGTGCCAGCAGCTTAGAGGGGGATCAGCTCCAGCATTTT
CDR3: CASSLEGDQLQHF
D: .
J: TRBJ1-5
V: TRBV7-9
size: .

DNA: TGTGCCAGCAGCTTACTAGAAGTTTATAGCAATCAGCCCCAGCATTTT
CDR3: CASSLLEVYSNQPQHF
D: .
J: TRBJ1-5
V: TRBV7-9
size: .

DNA: TGCGCCAGCAGCTTGGTAACTAGCGGGTCCAATGAGCAGTTCTTC
CDR3: CASSLVTSGSNEQFF
D: TRBD2
J: TRBJ2-1
V: TRBV5-1
size: .

DNA: TGCGCCAGCAGCTTGGATCTTGGCGATACGCAGTATTTT
CDR3: CASSLDLGDTQYF
D: .
J: TRBJ2-3
V: TRBV5-1
size: many

DNA: TGTGCCAGCAGCTTACAGCCGGGCGGGGAGCTGTTTTTT
CDR3: CASSLQPGGELFF
D: .
J: TRBJ2-2
V: TRBV11-2
size: many

DNA: TGTGCCAGCAGTTTCCCGGGAGGGCGGAATGAGCAGTTCTTC
CDR3: CASSFPGGRNEQFF
D: TRBD2
J: TRBJ2-1
V: TRBV12-3/TRBV12-4
size: many

DNA: TGTGCCAGCATCTTGTCTTCGGTTGGGGAGCAGTTCTTC
CDR3: CASILSSVGEQFF
D: .
J: TRBJ2-1
V: TRBV12-3/TRBV12-4
size: many

DNA: TGTGCCAGCAGCTTACTAGCGGGGGGACTCTACGAGCAGTACTTC
CDR3: CASSLLAGGLYEQYF
D: TRBD2
J: TRBJ2-7
V: TRBV7-2
size: .

DNA: TGCGCCAGCAGCCAAGCGGGGGGGGACGAGCAGTACTTC
CDR3: CASSQAGGDEQYF
D: TRBD2
J: TRBJ2-7
V: TRBV4-3
size: few

DNA: TGTGCCAGCAGCTTATGGACAGGGAATTACAATGAGCAGTTCTTC
CDR3: CASSLWTGNYNEQFF
D: TRBD1
J: TRBJ2-1
V: TRBV7-2
size: .

DNA: TGTGCCAGCAGCTTGCTCTCTGGAGATACGCAGTATTTT
CDR3: CASSLLSGDTQYF
D: .
J: TRBJ2-3
V: TRBV5-5
size: .

DNA: TGTGCCAGCAGTTACCCTGACAGGGTACCATACAATGAGCAGTTCTTC
CDR3: CASSYPDRVPYNEQFF
D: TRBD1
J: TRBJ2-1
V: TRBV6-2/TRBV6-3
size: .

DNA: TGTGCCAGCAGCGGACAGGTTGGCGGGGAGGGAGCTTTCTTT
CDR3: CASSGQVGGEGAFF
D: TRBD1
J: TRBJ1-1
V: TRBV11-2
size: .

DNA: TGTGCCAGCAGCTTTTCCGGGGGCATGAACACAGATACGCAGTATTTT
CDR3: CASSFSGGMNTDTQYF
D: .
J: TRBJ2-3
V: TRBV7-2
size: .

DNA: TGTGCCAGCAGTCCAAACCCGGGACTAGGGAGCTCCTACAATGAGCAGTTCTTC
CDR3: CASSPNPGLGSSYNEQFF
D: TRBD2
J: TRBJ2-1
V: TRBV28
size: many

DNA: TGCGCCAGCAGGAAAACTCCGGGACTAGCGGGCACCGGGGAGCTGTTTTTT
CDR3: CASRKTPGLAGTGELFF
D: TRBD2
J: TRBJ2-2
V: TRBV10-1
size: many

DNA: TGTGCCACCAGTGATTCTTTCGGTAATCAGCCCCAGCATTTT
CDR3: CATSDSFGNQPQHF
D: .
J: TRBJ1-5
V: TRBV24-1
size: many

DNA: TGTGCCAGCAGCGTAGAGCGGGGGGCCACAGATACGCAGTATTTT
CDR3: CASSVERGATDTQYF
D: TRBD2
J: TRBJ2-3
V: TRBV9
size: few

DNA: TGCAGCCCAACGACTAGCGGGAGGGTTGGCATTCAGTACTTC
CDR3: CSPTTSGRVGIQYF
D: TRBD2
J: TRBJ2-4
V: TRBV29-1
size: many

DNA: TGTGCCAGCAGTTTTAGGGGTTTAGCGGGATACGCTGAGCAGTTCTTC
CDR3: CASSFRGLAGYAEQFF
D: TRBD2
J: TRBJ2-1
V: TRBV7-9
size: few

DNA: TGCGCCAGCAGCTTGGGACAGGGTATGACTGAAGCTTTCTTT
CDR3: CASSLGQGMTEAFF
D: TRBD1
J: TRBJ1-1
V: TRBV5-1
size: few

DNA: TGTGCCAGCAGCTTAGGACTCCTCGACAATGAGCAGTTCTTC
CDR3: CASSLGLLDNEQFF
D: .
J: TRBJ2-1
V: TRBV7-2
size: .

DNA: TGCGCCAGCAGCCCAGACCTTTCCGAGCAGTACTTC
CDR3: CASSPDLSEQYF
D: .
J: TRBJ2-7
V: TRBV5-1
size: many

DNA: TGCGCCAGCAGCTTGGGACTAGCGGGAGGTTTGACCTACAATGAGCAGTTCTTC
CDR3: CASSLGLAGGLTYNEQFF
D: TRBD2
J: TRBJ2-1
V: TRBV5-1
size: many

DNA: TGTGCCAGCAGCACTGAACCACCGGGACAGGGTCATAATGAGCAGTTCTTC
CDR3: CASSTEPPGQGHNEQFF
D: TRBD1
J: TRBJ2-1
V: TRBV5-6
size: .

DNA: TGCGCCAGCAGCTTGGATGGCGGGCGGGATGGAAACACCATATATTTT
CDR3: CASSLDGGRDGNTIYF
D: .
J: TRBJ1-3
V: TRBV5-1
size: many

DNA: TGTGCCAGCAGCTTATTGAACAACACAGATACGCAGTATTTT
CDR3: CASSLLNNTDTQYF
D: .
J: TRBJ2-3
V: TRBV11-3
size: .

DNA: TGTGCCAGCAGCCCCATCTGGGGGGCCGCCAAAAACATTCAGTACTTC
CDR3: CASSPIWGAAKNIQYF
D: .
J: TRBJ2-4
V: TRBV2
size: .

DNA: TGTGCCAGCAGTTACTCCGGGGCCGTAGGGGGGCTAATGGATGAGCAGTTCTTC
CDR3: CASSYSGAVGGLMDEQFF
D: .
J: TRBJ2-1
V: TRBV6-5
size: .

DNA: TGTGCCAGCAGTTACCAGGGGAGTGCAGAGACCCAGTACTTC
CDR3: CASSYQGSAETQYF
D: .
J: TRBJ2-5
V: TRBV6-2/TRBV6-3
size: many

DNA: TGTGCCAGCAGCCGAGAAGGACAGGGCAAGGTGGGGATCCGAGATGAGCAGTTCTTC
CDR3: CASSREGQGKVGIRDEQFF
D: TRBD1
J: TRBJ2-1
V: TRBV5-6
size: .

DNA: TGCGCCAGCAGCGTTGGACAGGGGCCCGGGGAGCTGTTTTTT
CDR3: CASSVGQGPGELFF
D: TRBD1
J: TRBJ2-2
V: TRBV5-1
size: many

DNA: TGCGCCAGCAGCTTGGCGGCAGACCCCTATGGCTACACCTTC
CDR3: CASSLAADPYGYTF
D: .
J: TRBJ1-2
V: TRBV5-1
size: many

DNA: TGTGCCAGCAGTTACAGGGACAGCCAAGAGACTCAGTACTTC
CDR3: CASSYRDSQETQYF
D: TRBD1
J: TRBJ2-5
V: TRBV6-5
size: .

DNA: TGTGCCAGCAGCTTCCGGGGACCTAGGTCTGAAGCTTTCTTT
CDR3: CASSFRGPRSEAFF
D: .
J: TRBJ1-1
V: TRBV7-2
size: few

DNA: TGCAGCGACAGGGAGCAAGAGACCCAGTACTTC
CDR3: CSDREQETQYF
D: .
J: TRBJ2-5
V: TRBV29-1
size: many

DNA: TGTGCCAGCAGTTTAGCGGGGGAGGCCCGGAAGCAGTTCTTC
CDR3: CASSLAGEARKQFF
D: TRBD2
J: TRBJ2-1
V: TRBV6-5
size: many

DNA: TGTGCCAGCGGAATCTACAGGGGTGGGGGCGATGAGCAGTTCTTC
CDR3: CASGIYRGGGDEQFF
D: TRBD1
J: TRBJ2-1
V: TRBV28
size: many

DNA: TGTGCCAGTAGTATTCCGGTGAACACTGAAGCTTTCTTT
CDR3: CASSIPVNTEAFF
D: .
J: TRBJ1-1
V: TRBV19
size: .

DNA: TGTGCCAGCAGTCTCCATAACTACGAGCAGTACTTC
CDR3: CASSLHNYEQYF
D: .
J: TRBJ2-7
V: TRBV12-3/TRBV12-4
size: many

DNA: TGCGCCAGCAGCCGACAGACTAGCGGGGGAAATTCCAATGAGCAGTTCTTC
CDR3: CASSRQTSGGNSNEQFF
D: TRBD2
J: TRBJ2-1
V: TRBV4-3
size: .

DNA: TGTGCCAGCAGGGTCGGTCCCGCTAAGACCGGGGAGCTGTTTTTT
CDR3: CASRVGPAKTGELFF
D: .
J: TRBJ2-2
V: TRBV6-2/TRBV6-3
size: many

DNA: TGTGCCAGCAGCCCTGGCGGGTTGGACTATGGCTACACCTTC
CDR3: CASSPGGLDYGYTF
D: .
J: TRBJ1-2
V: TRBV7-9
size: .